These 21 T cell receptor beta chains share one sample of origin, sequenced in a study of neurological immune-mediated disorders. TCRdb reprocessed the 5' RACE reads via MiXCR and lists one record per CDR3 protein. The table shows tens of thousands of distinct CDR3 sequences, with about a tenth occurring only once. Sequenced: PBMCs. The receptor source for this set is a man between 65 and 85 years old with HTLV-1-associated myelopathy (HAM/TSP).

This clonotype was found many times. The chain carries TRBV7-2 and TRBJ2-7; possible D gene TRBD2, 5 bases. This CDR3 comprises 12 residues. The germline gives CDR1 SGHTA, CDR2 FQGNSA. V was pared by 5 bases and J by 4 bases, with 9 bases between. CDR3 residues: CASSPGLYEQYF. The CDR3 bases are TGTGCCAGCAGCCCAGGACTTTACGAGCAGTACTTC.

This clonotype has a count of ten or more. The CDR3 loop reads CASSLNRDLRKTQYF. The CDR3 coding sequence is TGTGCCAGCAGCTTAAACCGGGATTTGAGAAAGACCCAGTACTTC. The V gene is TRBV7-2, the J gene TRBJ2-5; weak D call: TRBD2 (5 bases). Germline-derived CDR1 and CDR2 are SGHTA and FQGNSA. The CDR3 is 15 residues long. The V and J ends lost 2 bases and 6 bases respectively, with 16 bases between them.

In its sample, this clonotype was seen many times. The chain couples TRBV7-2 to TRBJ1-6, with unresolved D. Trimming shortened V by 7 bases and J by 9 bases, and 13 bases separated the two germline ends. Germline V lookup: CDR1 SGHTA, CDR2 FQGNSA. This CDR3 has 13 residues. The CDR3 DNA reads TGTGCCAGCACGCCGGCGGGCGGTTCACCCCTCCACTTT. Protein sequence: CASTPAGGSPLHF.

Ten or more counts support this clonotype. V and J are TRBV5-6 and TRBJ2-3; D uncertain. This CDR3 region has 15 residues. Germline V gene lookup returns CDR1 SGHDT and CDR2 YYEEEE. V lost 1 base and J lost 4, with 13 bases in between. CDR3 sequence: CASSLKPFTADTQYF. CDR3 nucleotide sequence: TGTGCCAGCAGCTTGAAACCTTTTACCGCAGATACGCAGTATTTT.

This clonotype has at least ten counts. This chain joins TRBV15 and TRBJ2-7; tentatively, D is TRBD2 (6 bases). This CDR3 spans 16 amino acids. V lost 1 base and J 0 bases, leaving 13 bases between the germline ends. Germline V gene data show CDR1 as LNHNV and CDR2 as YYDKDF (reference sequence). As DNA, the CDR3 is TGTGCCACCAGCAGAGGCCGGGACGGGAGCTCCTACGAGCAGTACTTC. Its translation: CATSRGRDGSSYEQYF. The full variable domain, its missing parts supplied by reference TRBV15 and TRBJ2-7, is DAMVIQNPRYQVTQFGKPVTLSCSQTLNHNVMYWYQQKSSQAPKLLFHYYDKDFNNEADTPDNFQSRRPNTSFCFLDIRSPGLGDTAMYLCATSRGRDGSSYEQYFGPGTRLTVT.

This clonotype has a count of ten or more. J is TRBJ2-1 and V is TRBV11-1; D is uncertain. V was pared by 1 base and J by 7 bases, with 11 bases between. The germline V gene encodes CDR1 SGHAT and CDR2 FQDESV (reference sequence). The CDR3 has 14 amino acids. DNA for the CDR3: TGTGCCAGCAGCTTAGTGCTGGTCGGGAATGAGCAGTTCTTC. Residues: CASSLVLVGNEQFF.

This clonotype was counted ten times or more. The chain uses TRBV2 and TRBJ2-1; weak D call: TRBD2 (5 bases). V lost 8 bases and J 4 bases, leaving 21 bases between the germline ends. This CDR3 is 16 amino acids long. The germline V gene has CDR1 SNHLY and CDR2 FYNNEI. In DNA, the CDR3 is TGTGCCAGCTGGACCGGGGTTCTCGCTGGTTACAATGAGCAGTTCTTC. Amino acids: CASWTGVLAGYNEQFF.

This clonotype was picked up many times. The chain couples TRBV18 to TRBJ2-5; D is ambiguous. The CDR3 is 13 residues long. V was pared by 1 base and J by 1 base, with 4 bases between. Germline values: CDR1 KGHSH, CDR2 LQKENI. CDR3 region: CASSPRSQETQYF. The DNA of the CDR3 is TGTGCCAGCTCACCACGAAGCCAAGAGACCCAGTACTTC.

This clonotype was recorded at least ten times. The rearrangement joins TRBV6-5 to TRBJ2-4; possible D gene TRBD1, 6 bases. Looked up from germline, CDR1 is MNHEY and CDR2 is SVGAGI. Trimming pared 0 bases from V and 1 base from J, leaving 7 bases between. The CDR3 totals 15 residues. The CDR3 here is CASSYSRGAKNIQYF. The CDR3 nucleotides read TGTGCCAGCAGTTACTCGAGGGGGGCCAAAAACATTCAGTACTTC.

This clonotype was detected many times. The V call is TRBV29-1, the J call TRBJ2-1; 9 bases agree with TRBD1. The CDR3 is 13 amino acids. Germline CDR1 SQVTM, CDR2 ANQGSEA. The V segment lost 2 bases and the J segment 8 bases; nucleotides outside the gene matches: 4. CDR3 protein: CSVERDRDDEQFF. CDR3 nucleotides: TGCAGCGTTGAACGGGACAGGGACGATGAGCAGTTCTTC.

This clonotype has a count of ten or more. The gene calls are TRBV3-1 and TRBJ2-5, with 7 bases matching TRBD2. Germline CDR1 reads LGHDT; CDR2 reads YNNKEL (reference sequence). Unmatched junction bases numbered 7, after V lost 4 bases and J lost 2 bases. The CDR3 consists of 15 residues. CDR3 DNA sequence: TGTGCCAGCAGCCCCCTAGCTAGCGGACAAGAGACCCAGTACTTC. Its protein product is CASSPLASGQETQYF.

This clonotype occurred many times. The genes are TRBV20-1 and TRBJ2-1; 11 bases line up with TRBD2. With 6 bases clipped from V and 8 bases from J, the junction kept 12 bases outside the gene matches. CDR1 DFQATT and CDR2 SNEGSKA come from the germline V gene (reference sequence). The CDR3 spans 15 residues. The CDR3 loop is CSAIQLAGASDEQFF. CDR3 coding DNA: TGCAGTGCGATCCAACTAGCGGGAGCCTCTGATGAGCAGTTCTTC.

This clonotype was detected ten times or more. The rearrangement uses TRBV6-2 or TRBV6-3 and TRBJ2-3; TRBD2 agrees at 9 bases. V shed 6 bases, J shed 9 bases, and the junction held 13 bases outside the gene matches. Germline values: CDR1 MNHEY, CDR2 SVGEGT. This CDR3 spans 15 amino acids. CDR3 nucleotide sequence: TGTGCCAGCAGGAGAGCTAGCGGGGAGGCAGGAACGCAGTATTTT. As protein: CASRRASGEAGTQYF.

This clonotype was recorded many times. The chain links TRBV20-1 to TRBJ2-5; 10 bases map to TRBD1. V gave up 1 base and J gave up 5 bases; unmatched junction bases: 13. Germline V gene data show CDR1 as DFQATT and CDR2 as SNEGSKA (reference sequence). This CDR3 has 17 amino acids. CDR3 amino acids: CSARVMDRGVWGETQYF. The CDR3 region has the DNA TGCAGTGCTAGAGTTATGGACAGGGGGGTTTGGGGGGAGACCCAGTACTTC.

There are many counts of this clonotype. The chain employs TRBV20-1 and TRBJ1-3; D uncertain. Between the trimmed V and J ends, which lost 3 bases and 4 bases, there was a span of 13 bases. There are 14 residues in the CDR3. The V gene's germline CDR1 is DFQATT and CDR2 SNEGSKA (reference sequence). The CDR3 spells CSASPGISGNTIYF. The CDR3 region has the DNA TGCAGTGCTAGCCCCGGGATTTCGGGAAACACCATATATTTT.

This clonotype was recorded many times. The V gene is TRBV6-2 or TRBV6-3, the J gene TRBJ1-2; TRBD1 matches 8 bases. Germline loops: CDR1 MNHEY, CDR2 SVGEGT. This CDR3 has 13 residues. Trimming at V came to 6 bases and at J to 4 bases, leaving 4 bases not matched to a gene. For the CDR3, the DNA is TGTGCCAGCAGCGACAGGGGCGGCTATGGCTACACCTTC. The encoded protein is CASSDRGGYGYTF.

This clonotype was observed at least ten times. The chain links TRBV27 to TRBJ2-3; 11 bases are a match to TRBD2. Germline CDR1 is MNHEY and CDR2 is SMNVEV (reference sequence). The CDR3 sequence is 17 residues long. The V and J ends lost 6 bases and 4 bases, in that order; junction bases with no gene match: 12. The CDR3 protein is CASRDYGTSGEADTQYF. CDR3 DNA: TGTGCCAGCAGGGATTACGGGACTAGCGGAGAGGCAGATACGCAGTATTTT.

This clonotype was seen ten or more times. The chain employs TRBV24-1 and TRBJ2-1; 7 bases line up with TRBD2. Germline CDR1 is KGHDR and CDR2 is SFDVKD. This CDR3 comprises 15 residues. V shed 2 bases, J shed 7 bases, and the junction held 7 bases outside the gene matches. CDR3 coding DNA: TGTGCCACCAGTGATTGGTCTAGCGGTATAAATGAGCAGTTCTTC. Residues: CATSDWSSGINEQFF.

The sample holds many counts of this clonotype. The chain combines TRBV7-9 with TRBJ1-1; no clear D gene. The germline V and J ends were trimmed by 1 base and 4 bases, with 4 bases remaining between them. There are 12 residues in the CDR3. The germline V gene has CDR1 SEHNR and CDR2 FQNEAQ (reference sequence). The CDR3: CASSLETTEAFF. Written as DNA, the CDR3 is TGTGCCAGCAGCTTAGAGACCACTGAAGCTTTCTTT.

The table lists this clonotype with many counts. The chain links TRBV12-3 or TRBV12-4 to TRBJ1-1; D is perhaps TRBD1 (5 bases). Trimming left V 1 base short and J 5 bases short, with 11 bases between. CDR3 size: 14 residues. The CDR3 here is CASSLGGAATEAFF. CDR3 coding DNA: TGTGCCAGCAGTTTAGGTGGGGCCGCAACTGAAGCTTTCTTT.

This clonotype was detected only a few times. At one end, the junction sequence differs from germline, possibly due to a read error. This chain joins TRBV11-2 and TRBJ2-1; no definite D call. Germline V gene data show CDR1 as SGHAT and CDR2 as FQNNGV. CDR3 length: 14 amino acids. CDR3 in DNA: TGTGCCAGCAGCCTAGACCCGGGCTACAATGAGCAGTTCTTC. Translating gives CASSLDPGYNEQFF. The complete variable domain, with remaining parts taken from reference TRBV11-2 and TRBJ2-1, reads EAGVAQSPRYKIIEKRQSVAFWCNPISGHATLYWYQQILGQGPKLLIQFQNNGVVDDSQLPKDRFSAERLKGVDSTLKIQPAKLEDSAVYLCASSLDPGYNEQFFGPGTRLTVL.